This paragraph covers one TCR beta chain sequence. The target antigen is unknown. V lost 9 bases to trimming and J lost 1 base, with 3 bases between them. Germline values: CDR1 MNHEY, CDR2 SMNVEV (reference sequence). This CDR3 has 10 amino acids. Clones were read by immunoSEQ multiplex PCR, and TCRdb kept only the in-frame ones, dropping some. The data contain 200,000 or so clones, approximately 86% of them singletons. The data derive from a study of cytomegalovirus exposure and HLA in healthy donors. Study-wide results and caveats: Altogether, 150 or so TCR beta chains were recorded as cytomegalovirus-associated.

Sequenced: PBMCs. The chain employs TRBV27 and TRBJ1-1; D is undetermined. This sequence originates from a woman between 18 and 29 years old in good health and CMV-seronegative. The CDR3: CARRNTEAFF. The CDR3 DNA follows: TGTGCCAGGAGGAACACTGAAGCTTTCTTT.